The 24 T cell receptor beta chains listed next were all sequenced from one sample in a study of response to subunit inactivated influenza vaccine. TCRdb re-called the RT-PCR reads through MiXCR, storing one row per CDR3 protein. Altogether under 200,000 distinct CDR3 sequences are present, roughly 10% being singletons, with the ten largest covering 35% to 40%. Here the sequenced sample was CD8+ T cells sorted from PBMCs, taken roughly 24 months after vaccination. All receptors come from a man between 45 and 75 years old who received an inactivated influenza vaccine.

The genes are TRBV7-2 and TRBJ2-1; 7 nucleotides align to TRBD2. V dropped 5 bases and J dropped 7; count of bases not matched to a gene: 11. The CDR3 has 15 residues. Germline assignment: CDR1 SGHTA and CDR2 FQGNSA. This chain's CDR3 is CASSPSGPAANEQFF. CDR3 in DNA: TGTGCCAGCAGCCCTAGCGGACCCGCGGCAAATGAGCAGTTCTTC.

This clonotype has more than one count but fewer than ten. V is TRBV14 and J is TRBJ2-1, with TRBD1 identical over 9 bases. Looked up from germline, CDR1 is SGHDN and CDR2 is FVKESK. The junction had 6 bases not matched to a gene; V was cut back by 4 bases and J by 5 bases. This CDR3 has 15 residues. The CDR3 loop is CASSPGTGSNNEQFF. DNA of the CDR3: TGTGCCAGCAGCCCCGGGACAGGGTCTAACAATGAGCAGTTCTTC. Using reference TRBV14 and TRBJ2-1 for the parts outside the CDR3, the full variable domain is EAGVTQFPSHSVIEKGQTVTLRCDPISGHDNLYWYRRVMGKEIKFLLHFVKESKQDESGMPNNRFLAERTGGTYSTLKVQPAELEDSGVYFCASSPGTGSNNEQFFGPGTRLTVL.

This rearrangement joins TRBV27 to TRBJ2-1; D might be TRBD1 (6 bases). The germline V gene encodes CDR1 MNHEY and CDR2 SMNVEV (reference sequence). V lost 2 bases, J lost 13 bases, and 15 bases lay in between. The CDR3 has 13 residues. The CDR3 coding sequence is TGTGCCAGCAGTTTAGTTGACAGGAGCCCCCAGTTCTTC. It encodes CASSLVDRSPQFF.

This clonotype has ten or more counts. The chain recombines TRBV9 with TRBJ2-2, with D unresolved. V lost 0 bases and J 6 bases, leaving 3 bases between the germline ends. The length of the CDR3 is 12 residues. Germline V gives CDR1 SGDLS, CDR2 YYNGEE. CDR3 region: CASSVASGELFF. CDR3 DNA: TGTGCCAGCAGCGTAGCGTCCGGGGAGCTGTTTTTT.

This clonotype was counted only a few times. The rearrangement uses TRBV30 and TRBJ2-7, with 8 bases identical to TRBD2. Germline V gene lookup returns CDR1 GTSNPN and CDR2 SVGIG (reference sequence). The CDR3 consists of 13 residues. Trimming removed 1 base from V and 3 bases from J; junction bases left unmatched: 2. The CDR3 sequence is CAWSAGLVYEQYF. In DNA, the CDR3 is TGTGCCTGGAGTGCGGGACTAGTCTACGAGCAGTACTTC.

The chain recombines TRBV3-1 with TRBJ2-4; the D gene is possibly TRBD1 (6 bases). The CDR3 is 16 amino acids. The V end was cut by 1 base, the J end by 1 base, with 11 bases between. Germline V gives CDR1 LGHDT, CDR2 YNNKEL (reference sequence). The CDR3 region has the DNA TGTGCCAGCAGCCAAGTCTGGGGGCAGGCCAAAAACATTCAGTACTTC. This sequence encodes CASSQVWGQAKNIQYF.

This chain connects TRBV6-5 to TRBJ2-1; TRBD2 might be the D (5 bases). Trimming shortened V by 10 bases and J by 0 bases, and 16 bases separated the two germline ends. CDR1 and CDR2 from the germline V gene are MNHEY and SVGAGI. The CDR3 length is 15 residues. CDR3: CATEFSGGSYNEQFF. The CDR3, as DNA: TGTGCCACCGAGTTCAGCGGAGGCTCCTACAATGAGCAGTTCTTC.

This rearrangement joins TRBV5-5 to TRBJ1-1, with D unclear. Looked up from germline, CDR1 is SGHKS and CDR2 is YYEKEE (reference sequence). The germline V and J ends were trimmed by 0 bases and 3 bases, with 6 bases remaining between them. The CDR3 runs 13 residues. Here the CDR3 DNA reads TGTGCCAGCAGCTTGGGACGGTACACTGAAGCTTTCTTT. Its translation is CASSLGRYTEAFF.

The chain couples TRBV2 to TRBJ2-1, with D unresolved. Germline lookup yields CDR1 SNHLY and CDR2 FYNNEI. The CDR3 has 14 residues. V dropped 2 bases and J dropped 5 bases, with 10 bases sitting between them. This CDR3 is CASSETPGDNEQFF. The CDR3 nucleotides read TGTGCCAGCAGTGAAACCCCCGGAGACAATGAGCAGTTCTTC.

This chain links TRBV29-1 with TRBJ2-7; the D gene is possibly TRBD1 (6 bases). Between the trimmed V and J ends, which lost 7 bases and 2 bases, there was a span of 15 bases. The CDR3 totals 13 residues. CDR1 is SQVTM, CDR2 ANQGSEA, per germline. The CDR3 protein is CSAKQGSAYEQYF. The CDR3 bases are TGCAGCGCTAAACAGGGCTCAGCCTACGAGCAGTACTTC.

The rearrangement uses TRBV28 and TRBJ2-3; D is unclear. Germline lookup yields CDR1 MDHEN and CDR2 SYDVKM. The CDR3 consists of 16 residues. Trimming shortened V by 5 bases and J by 2 bases, and 17 bases separated the two germline ends. The CDR3 protein is CASSQTRTHTTDTQYF. The CDR3, as DNA: TGTGCCAGCAGTCAAACACGGACCCACACCACAGATACGCAGTATTTT.

This clonotype came up a few times. The chain has TRBV16 and TRBJ2-1, with D perhaps TRBD2 (6 bases). V was clipped by 4 bases and J by 9 bases, with 19 bases between them. The CDR3 loop spans 15 amino acids. Germline V lookup: CDR1 KGHSY, CDR2 FQNENV. In DNA, the CDR3 is TGTGCCAGCAGCCCTTGGGGATATAGCGGTGTTGAGCAGTTCTTC. The encoded protein is CASSPWGYSGVEQFF. Looking up the rest from reference TRBV16 and TRBJ2-1 gives the full variable domain: GEEVAQTPKHLVRGEGQKAKLYCAPIKGHSYVFWYQQVLKNEFKFLISFQNENVFDETGMPKERFSAKCLPNSPCSLEIQATKLEDSAVYFCASSPWGYSGVEQFFGPGTRLTVL.

In this sample, this clonotype turned up many times. J is TRBJ1-1 and V is TRBV11-2; a weak D match, TRBD1 (5 bases). Trimming removed 5 bases from V and 1 base from J, with 14 bases in between. The CDR3 is made up of 15 amino acids. Germline values: CDR1 SGHAT, CDR2 FQNNGV. CDR3 protein: CASSPPGGKNTEAFF. The CDR3 DNA reads TGTGCCAGCAGCCCCCCCGGGGGGAAGAACACTGAAGCTTTCTTT.

This clonotype appeared a few times. The CDR3 loop is CASSQEGENTQYF. CDR3 DNA sequence: TGTGCCAGCAGCCAAGAAGGGGAGAATACGCAGTATTTT. V usage is TRBV3-1 and J usage is TRBJ2-3; TRBD1 or TRBD2 may be the D gene (5 bases each). The CDR3 has 13 residues. CDR1 is LGHDT and CDR2 is YNNKEL in the germline V gene (reference sequence). V was trimmed by 0 bases and J by 7 bases, leaving 8 bases between them.

This clonotype has a count of ten or more. The chain couples TRBV5-1 to TRBJ2-7, with 9 bases aligning to TRBD1. J gave up 5 bases and V 4 bases, and 10 bases lay outside the gene matches. Germline assignment: CDR1 SGHRS and CDR2 YFSETQ. The CDR3 totals 15 residues. CDR3 nucleotide sequence: TGCGCCAGCAGCCTCAAAAGGACAGGGGAGGACGAGCAGTACTTC. Protein product: CASSLKRTGEDEQYF.

This clonotype was detected many times. V and J are TRBV12-3 or TRBV12-4 and TRBJ2-2; TRBD1 aligns across 8 bases. The V segment lost 6 bases and the J segment 0 bases; nucleotides outside the gene matches: 6. The CDR3 has 16 residues. CDR3 sequence (DNA): TGTGCCAGCAGCCACGGGACAGGAGCGAACACCGGGGAGCTGTTTTTT. Amino acids: CASSHGTGANTGELFF.

This clonotype has more than one count but fewer than ten. The chain couples TRBV7-9 to TRBJ2-1; TRBD2 matches at 10 bases. Germline V gene lookup returns CDR1 SEHNR and CDR2 FQNEAQ (reference sequence). The CDR3 extends over 16 amino acids. The trim removed 5 bases at V and 4 bases at J, leaving 8 bases unmatched. The CDR3 here is CASSPAGGPMYNEQFF. CDR3 nucleotides: TGTGCCAGCAGCCCAGCGGGAGGGCCGATGTACAATGAGCAGTTCTTC.

This clonotype was seen only a few times. The J gene is TRBJ1-2, the V gene TRBV12-3 or TRBV12-4; D remains ambiguous. Trimming removed 6 bases at V and 11 bases at J, with 13 bases between. The length of the CDR3 is 11 residues. The CDR3 nucleotides read TGTGCCAGCAGGACGGCGTATTTTTACACCTTC. Protein sequence: CASRTAYFYTF.

V usage is TRBV3-1 and J usage is TRBJ2-1, with D unclear. Trimming left V 1 base short and J 10 bases short, with 5 bases between. The CDR3 covers 11 residues. Germline assignment: CDR1 LGHDT and CDR2 YNNKEL (reference sequence). The DNA of the CDR3 is TGTGCCAGCAGCCAAGGAATGGAGCAGTTCTTC. Protein sequence: CASSQGMEQFF.

This clonotype was picked up a small number of times. The chain recombines TRBV29-1 with TRBJ2-2; 10 bases are shared with TRBD2. Germline-derived CDR1 and CDR2 are SQVTM and ANQGSEA. The ends lost 2 bases at V and 7 bases at J; junction bases unmatched: 7. This CDR3 has 15 amino acids. The CDR3 sequence is CSVEWLAGEVGELFF. The CDR3 bases are TGCAGCGTTGAATGGCTAGCGGGAGAGGTCGGGGAGCTGTTTTTT.

In its sample, this clonotype was seen a few times. The chain is built from TRBV21-1 and TRBJ1-1; TRBD1 is taken as the D call from the table, unchecked against the DNA. TRBV21-1 is a documented pseudogene. This CDR3 has 16 residues. The CDR3 DNA reads TGTGCCAGCACTAAGGGACAGGGTGCCCCCCGGGGTGAAGCTTTCTTT. Translation gives CASTKGQGAPRGEAFF.

This clonotype occurred a few times. The chain uses TRBV9 and TRBJ1-1; perhaps TRBD1 as D (5 bases). The CDR3 runs to 13 residues. The V and J ends lost 4 bases and 8 bases respectively, with 15 bases between them. Germline V gene sequence: CDR1 SGDLS, CDR2 YYNGEE. The CDR3 is CASSPAIGDEAFF. Here the CDR3 DNA reads TGTGCCAGCAGCCCCGCCATAGGGGACGAAGCTTTCTTT.

There are a few counts of this clonotype. This rearrangement joins TRBV5-1 to TRBJ2-2, with 8 bases fitting TRBD2. CDR3 length equals 17 residues. Germline CDR1 and CDR2: SGHRS and YFSETQ. The V gene end was trimmed by 0 bases and the J gene end by 4 bases; junction bases not matched to a gene: 8. DNA for the CDR3: TGCGCCAGCAGCTTGGATCCCGGGGGGGCCGCCACCGGGGAGCTGTTTTTT. This translates into CASSLDPGGAATGELFF.

This clonotype showed up just a few times. The V and J genes are TRBV5-6 and TRBJ2-3; D gene uncertain. The CDR3 contains 14 residues. Germline CDR1 is SGHDT and CDR2 is YYEEEE. V was shortened by 3 bases and J by 3 bases, with 11 bases between the two germline ends. The CDR3 here is CASSWIRSTDTQYF. The DNA for the CDR3 is TGTGCCAGCAGCTGGATAAGGAGTACAGATACGCAGTATTTT.